These 21 T cell receptor beta chains were sequenced from one sample in a study of patients and donors after allogeneic stem cell transplantation. Using its own MiXCR run on the RT-PCR reads, TCRdb lists one record per CDR3 protein. Among about 960,000 distinct CDR3 sequences listed, more than 15% were seen once. Sequenced input: blood, either unsorted or a sorted T cell fraction (not recorded which). The receptor source for this set is a human donor who was either an allogeneic HSCT recipient or a stem cell or donor lymphocyte infusion donor (not recorded which). It is not recorded whose cells these are; they may come from a transplant donor.

This clonotype showed up just a few times. The V call is TRBV10-3, the J call TRBJ2-1; 10 nucleotides agree with TRBD1. The CDR3 is 14 amino acids. The junction had 6 bases not matched to a gene; V was cut back by 7 bases and J by 6 bases. CDR1 and CDR2 (germline): ENHRY, SYGVKD. The CDR3 coding sequence is TGTGCCATCACCCCGGGACAGGGGACCAATGAGCAGTTCTTC. Translating it yields CAITPGQGTNEQFF.

The chain carries TRBV12-3 or TRBV12-4 and TRBJ1-2; TRBD1 matches 8 bases. The V gene end was trimmed by 6 bases and the J gene end by 7 bases; junction bases not matched to a gene: 7. CDR3 length equals 13 residues. CDR3 DNA sequence: TGTGCCAGCAGCACGACAGGGGATGCTGGCTACACCTTC. Protein: CASSTTGDAGYTF.

The chain employs TRBV27 and TRBJ1-5; no clear D gene. The V gene lost 4 bases and the J gene lost 0 bases, with 10 bases spanning the gap. Germline V lookup: CDR1 MNHEY, CDR2 SMNVEV (reference sequence). The CDR3 spans 15 residues. The CDR3 is CASSWVADSNQPQHF. The CDR3 DNA sequence: TGTGCCAGCAGTTGGGTAGCCGATAGCAATCAGCCCCAGCATTTT.

This clonotype came up many times. The chain carries TRBV30 and TRBJ2-1, with unresolved D. Germline V gene lookup returns CDR1 GTSNPN and CDR2 SVGIG (reference sequence). This CDR3 is built from 12 residues. Trimming took 2 bases from V and 4 from J, leaving 6 bases between them. Here the CDR3 reads CAWSRDYNEQFF. In DNA form, the CDR3 reads TGTGCCTGGAGTAGGGATTACAATGAGCAGTTCTTC.

This clonotype was seen ten or more times. V gene TRBV12-3 or TRBV12-4 combines with J gene TRBJ1-2, with D possibly TRBD1 on 5 matching bases. The germline V and J ends were trimmed by 5 bases and 4 bases, with 20 bases remaining between them. The CDR3 is made up of 16 amino acids. DNA of the CDR3: TGTGCCAGCAGTACCCCGGGATTGGACATAACCTATGGCTACACCTTC. Translating it yields CASSTPGLDITYGYTF.

As DNA, the CDR3 is TGTGCCAGCAGTCCCGTGCCGCCAACTAATGAAAAACTGTTTTTT. Protein product: CASSPVPPTNEKLFF. V usage is TRBV12-3 or TRBV12-4 and J usage is TRBJ1-4; D ambiguous. V shed 5 bases and J shed 0 bases, with 10 bases lying between them. The CDR3 runs 15 residues.

The rearrangement links TRBV10-3 to TRBJ1-1; 7 bases agree with TRBD1. This CDR3 contains 14 residues. Looked up from germline, CDR1 is ENHRY and CDR2 is SYGVKD. V dropped 5 bases and J dropped 2; count of bases not matched to a gene: 5. CDR3 loop: CAISTQGSNTEAFF. The CDR3 coding sequence is TGTGCCATCAGTACACAGGGGAGCAACACTGAAGCTTTCTTT.

There are a few counts of this clonotype. The rearrangement uses TRBV6-1 and TRBJ2-2; D might be TRBD1 (5 bases). The CDR3 loop spans 14 amino acids. In germline, CDR1 is MNHNS, CDR2 SASEGT. V was cut by 6 bases and J by 4 bases, with 12 bases left in between. In DNA form, the CDR3 reads TGTGCCAGCAGCCGACCAGGGTTCACCGGGGAGCTGTTTTTT. This codes for CASSRPGFTGELFF.

This clonotype was counted only a few times. The V gene is TRBV29-1, the J gene TRBJ2-1, with 11 bases identical to TRBD2. V was pared by 7 bases and J by 4 bases, with 6 bases of the junction left unmatched. Germline lookup yields CDR1 SQVTM and CDR2 ANQGSEA. The CDR3 loop spans 14 amino acids. The CDR3 here is CSGLLAGGYNEQFF. Here the CDR3 DNA reads TGCAGCGGCCTTCTAGCGGGGGGATACAATGAGCAGTTCTTC.

This clonotype was seen a handful of times. V and J are TRBV12-3 or TRBV12-4 and TRBJ2-7; 10 bases are a match to TRBD1. With 3 bases clipped from V and 7 bases from J, the junction kept 6 bases outside the gene matches. The CDR3 is made up of 14 amino acids. The CDR3 DNA sequence: TGTGCCAGCAGTTTTAGGGACAGGGGCGGAGAGCAGTACTTC. Amino acids: CASSFRDRGGEQYF.

V is TRBV7-9 and J is TRBJ1-2, with D maybe TRBD1 (6 bases). The CDR3 has 14 amino acids. Germline CDR1 is SEHNR and CDR2 is FQNEAQ (reference sequence). Trimming stripped 5 bases from V and 4 bases from J, with 14 bases between. The CDR3 sequence: CASSKDSIIYGYTF. Written as DNA, the CDR3 is TGTGCCAGCAGCAAGGACAGCATTATCTATGGCTACACCTTC.

This clonotype was recorded a few times. The V gene is TRBV18, the J gene TRBJ2-5, with a weak D call TRBD2 (6 bases). The CDR3 covers 15 residues. Germline V gene data show CDR1 as KGHSH and CDR2 as LQKENI. Trimming took 2 bases from V and 2 from J, leaving 12 bases between them. Here the CDR3 reads CASSPISGLQETQYF. CDR3 coding DNA: TGTGCCAGCTCACCAATCAGCGGACTACAAGAGACCCAGTACTTC. Filled out from reference TRBV18 and TRBJ2-5, the complete variable domain reads NAGVMQNPRHLVRRRGQEARLRCSPMKGHSHVYWYRQLPEEGLKFMVYLQKENIIDESGMPKERFSAEFPKEGPSILRIQQVVRGDSAAYFCASSPISGLQETQYFGPGTRLLVL.

This clonotype was counted at least ten times. The genes are TRBV12-3 or TRBV12-4 and TRBJ1-1; D is possibly TRBD1 (6 bases). The CDR3 length is 13 residues. V was cut by 4 bases and J by 11 bases, with 17 bases left in between. This chain's CDR3 is CASSSRQKGGAFF. CDR3 nucleotides: TGTGCCAGCAGTTCAAGACAGAAGGGGGGGGCTTTCTTT.

The chain couples TRBV27 to TRBJ2-1; no definite D call. V dropped 5 bases and J dropped 6 bases, with 5 bases sitting between them. The germline CDR1 and CDR2 sequences are MNHEY and SMNVEV (reference sequence). This CDR3 comprises 11 residues. Written as DNA, the CDR3 is TGTGCCAGCAGTAATTTCAATGAGCAGTTCTTC. This codes for CASSNFNEQFF.

This clonotype was found a few times. This chain links TRBV27 with TRBJ2-7; D ambiguous. The CDR3 loop spans 13 amino acids. Germline lookup yields CDR1 MNHEY and CDR2 SMNVEV (reference sequence). V was cut by 0 bases and J by 4 bases, with 7 bases left in between. Written as DNA, the CDR3 is TGTGCCAGCAGTTTATCCCGCTGGTACGAGCAGTACTTC. It encodes CASSLSRWYEQYF.

This rearrangement joins TRBV5-6 to TRBJ2-3; D is undetermined. Germline loops: CDR1 SGHDT, CDR2 YYEEEE. The CDR3 is made up of 13 amino acids. Trimming removed 1 base at V and 5 bases at J, with 8 bases between. The CDR3 nucleotides read TGTGCCAGCAGCTTGCAGATTCAAGATACGCAGTATTTT. Its translation: CASSLQIQDTQYF.

The chain combines TRBV16 with TRBJ1-2; no reliable D call. The V gene lost 2 bases and the J gene lost 5 bases, with 9 bases spanning the gap. Per the germline V gene, CDR1 is KGHSY and CDR2 is FQNENV. The CDR3 length is 13 residues. The CDR3 coding sequence is TGTGCCAGCAGCCAAAACAGTGGGTATGGCTACACCTTC. Protein sequence: CASSQNSGYGYTF.

About this clonotype itself: The junction differs from germline at one of its ends, possibly a read error. The rearrangement joins TRBV9 to TRBJ2-7; 8 nucleotides align to TRBD1. Germline V gene lookup returns CDR1 SGDLS and CDR2 YYNGEE. This CDR3 contains 15 residues. For the CDR3, the DNA is TGTGCCAGCAGCGGGACAGGGTTCATCTCCTCCGAGCAGTACTTC. It is translated as CASSGTGFISSEQYF.

The V gene is TRBV20-1, the J gene TRBJ1-2; D may be TRBD1 (5 bases). Trimming stripped 0 bases from V and 6 bases from J, with 11 bases between. This CDR3 is built from 13 residues. Germline V lookup: CDR1 DFQATT, CDR2 SNEGSKA (reference sequence). CDR3 in amino acids: CSARDRREDGYTF. DNA of the CDR3: TGCAGTGCTAGAGATCGCAGGGAAGATGGCTACACCTTC.

The chain joins TRBV24-1 to TRBJ2-1, with TRBD2 matching 11 bases. V was clipped by 3 bases and J by 7 bases; unmatched bases: 7. CDR3 length: 16 residues. Germline V CDR1 and CDR2: KGHDR, SFDVKD. Here the CDR3 reads CATSDRLAGPWNEQFF. The CDR3 nucleotides are TGTGCCACCAGTGATCGACTAGCGGGGCCTTGGAATGAGCAGTTCTTC.

J is TRBJ2-1 and V is TRBV6-2 or TRBV6-3, with a tentative D call TRBD2 (6 bases). Germline V gives CDR1 MNHEY, CDR2 SVGEGT. The CDR3 contains 14 residues. The germline V and J ends were trimmed by 7 bases and 2 bases, with 12 bases remaining between them. CDR3 bases: TGTGCCAGCAACCTCGGGGGACCCTACAATGAGCAGTTCTTC. This gives the protein CASNLGGPYNEQFF.